The sequence of this T cell receptor beta chain was determined in a study of cytomegalovirus exposure and HLA in healthy donors. Germline lookup yields CDR1 MNHEY and CDR2 SVGAGI. The ends lost 7 bases at V and 5 bases at J; junction bases unmatched: 5. The CDR3 covers 15 residues. Assay: immunoSEQ multiplex PCR; the TCRdb copy retains only in-frame clones and omits some. Among over 150,000 clones listed, 70% to 90% were seen once. Sequenced sample: PBMCs. The chain recombines TRBV6-5 with TRBJ2-1; 13 nucleotides agree with TRBD2. The clonotype comes from a man in his late teens or twenties in good health and CMV-seropositive. This CDR3 reads CASKPGTSGNNEQFF. The CDR3 DNA sequence: TGTGCCAGCAAGCCCGGGACTAGCGGGAACAATGAGCAGTTCTTC.